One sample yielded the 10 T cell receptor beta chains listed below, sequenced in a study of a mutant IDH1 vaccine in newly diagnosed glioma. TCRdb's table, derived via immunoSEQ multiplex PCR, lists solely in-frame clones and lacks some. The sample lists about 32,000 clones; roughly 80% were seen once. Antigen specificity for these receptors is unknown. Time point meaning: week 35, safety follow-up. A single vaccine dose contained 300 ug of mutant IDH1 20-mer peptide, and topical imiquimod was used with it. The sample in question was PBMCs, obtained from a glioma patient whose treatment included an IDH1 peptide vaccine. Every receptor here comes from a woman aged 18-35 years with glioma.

DNA of the CDR3: TGTGCCAGCAGCTTAGACAGGGATCAGCCCCAGCATTTT. It encodes CASSLDRDQPQHF. The rearrangement uses TRBV5-5 and TRBJ1-5; 7 bases are shared with TRBD1. From germline, CDR1 is SGHKS and CDR2 YYEKEE (reference sequence). This CDR3 has 13 residues. V gave up 2 bases and J gave up 5 bases; unmatched junction bases: 1.

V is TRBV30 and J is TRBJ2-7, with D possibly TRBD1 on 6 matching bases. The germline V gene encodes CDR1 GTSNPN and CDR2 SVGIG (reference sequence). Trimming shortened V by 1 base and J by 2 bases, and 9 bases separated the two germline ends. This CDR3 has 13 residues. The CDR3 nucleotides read TGTGCCTGGAGTGAGGGGGAACCCTACGAGCAGTACTTC. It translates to CAWSEGEPYEQYF.

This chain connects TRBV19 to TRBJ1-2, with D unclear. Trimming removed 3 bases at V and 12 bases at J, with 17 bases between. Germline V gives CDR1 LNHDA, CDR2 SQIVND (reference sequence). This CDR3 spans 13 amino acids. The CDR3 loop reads CASSIRGSPFDTF. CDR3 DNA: TGTGCCAGTAGTATTCGGGGATCCCCCTTCGACACCTTC.

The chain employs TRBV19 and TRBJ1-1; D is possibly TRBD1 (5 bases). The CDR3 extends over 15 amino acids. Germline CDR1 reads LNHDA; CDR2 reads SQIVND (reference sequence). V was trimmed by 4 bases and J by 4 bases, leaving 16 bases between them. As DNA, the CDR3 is TGTGCCAGTAGTAGCGGGACGTCCCCGGTCACTGAAGCTTTCTTT. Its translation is CASSSGTSPVTEAFF.

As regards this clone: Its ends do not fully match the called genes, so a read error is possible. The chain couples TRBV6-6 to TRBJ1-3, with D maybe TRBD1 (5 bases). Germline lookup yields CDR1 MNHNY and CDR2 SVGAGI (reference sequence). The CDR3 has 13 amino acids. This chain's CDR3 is CASKEGPVNTMYF. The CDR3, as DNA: TGTGCCAGCAAGGAGGGGCCTGTGAACACCATGTATTTT.

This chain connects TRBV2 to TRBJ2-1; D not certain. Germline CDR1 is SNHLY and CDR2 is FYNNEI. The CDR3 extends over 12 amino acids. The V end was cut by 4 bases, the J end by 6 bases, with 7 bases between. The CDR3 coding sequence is TGTGCCAGCAGTGGGGATGTCAATGAGCAGTTCTTC. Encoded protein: CASSGDVNEQFF.

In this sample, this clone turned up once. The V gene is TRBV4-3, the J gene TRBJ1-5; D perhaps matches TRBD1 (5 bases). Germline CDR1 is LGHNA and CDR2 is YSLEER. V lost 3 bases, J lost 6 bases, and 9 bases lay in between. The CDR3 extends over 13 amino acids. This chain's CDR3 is CASSQGVGQPQHF. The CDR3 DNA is TGCGCCAGCAGCCAGGGGGTGGGTCAGCCCCAGCATTTT.

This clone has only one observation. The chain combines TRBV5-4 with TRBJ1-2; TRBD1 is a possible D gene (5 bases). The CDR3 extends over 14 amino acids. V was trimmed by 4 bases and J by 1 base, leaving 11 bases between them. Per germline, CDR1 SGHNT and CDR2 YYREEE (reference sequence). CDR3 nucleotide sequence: TGTGCCAGCAGCCCGGGGCCCCTTAACTATGGCTACACCTTC. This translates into CASSPGPLNYGYTF.

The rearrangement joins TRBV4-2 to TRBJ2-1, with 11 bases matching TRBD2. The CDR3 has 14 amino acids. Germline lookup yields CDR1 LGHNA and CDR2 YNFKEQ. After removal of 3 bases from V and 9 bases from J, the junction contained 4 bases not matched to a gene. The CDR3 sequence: CASSQGGLAVEQFF. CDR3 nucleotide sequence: TGTGCCAGCAGCCAGGGGGGACTAGCGGTTGAGCAGTTCTTC.

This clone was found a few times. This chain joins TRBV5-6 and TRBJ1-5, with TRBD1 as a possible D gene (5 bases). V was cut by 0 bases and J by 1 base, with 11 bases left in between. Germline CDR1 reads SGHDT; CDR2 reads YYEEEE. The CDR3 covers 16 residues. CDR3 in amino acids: CASSLGGQGSNQPQHF. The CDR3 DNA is TGTGCCAGCAGCTTGGGAGGGCAGGGAAGCAATCAGCCCCAGCATTTT.